The present TCR beta chain was sequenced within a study of shared clonotypes between healthy human individuals. The CDR3 is 14 amino acids. V lost 0 bases, J lost 1 base, and 7 bases lay in between. Germline V gene sequence: CDR1 SGDLS, CDR2 YYNGEE. About this clone itself: Antigen: not known.

Study-wide results and limits: Generation probability values for non-shared clonotypes were lower than those for clonotypes shared by all four donors.

The protocol was immunoSEQ multiplex PCR, while the TCRdb copy is restricted to in-frame clones and leaves out a portion. In the table there are about 1 million clones, about 75% of which are singletons. Sequencing input: memory CD4+ T cells sorted from blood. Subset defined: CD45RA-negative fraction. The V call is TRBV9, the J call TRBJ1-1, with D hard to call. This TCR was sampled from a man aged 18 to 35 in good health. CDR3 region: CASSVGVQNTEAFF. In nucleotides, the CDR3 is TGTGCCAGCAGCGTAGGAGTACAGAACACTGAAGCTTTCTTT.